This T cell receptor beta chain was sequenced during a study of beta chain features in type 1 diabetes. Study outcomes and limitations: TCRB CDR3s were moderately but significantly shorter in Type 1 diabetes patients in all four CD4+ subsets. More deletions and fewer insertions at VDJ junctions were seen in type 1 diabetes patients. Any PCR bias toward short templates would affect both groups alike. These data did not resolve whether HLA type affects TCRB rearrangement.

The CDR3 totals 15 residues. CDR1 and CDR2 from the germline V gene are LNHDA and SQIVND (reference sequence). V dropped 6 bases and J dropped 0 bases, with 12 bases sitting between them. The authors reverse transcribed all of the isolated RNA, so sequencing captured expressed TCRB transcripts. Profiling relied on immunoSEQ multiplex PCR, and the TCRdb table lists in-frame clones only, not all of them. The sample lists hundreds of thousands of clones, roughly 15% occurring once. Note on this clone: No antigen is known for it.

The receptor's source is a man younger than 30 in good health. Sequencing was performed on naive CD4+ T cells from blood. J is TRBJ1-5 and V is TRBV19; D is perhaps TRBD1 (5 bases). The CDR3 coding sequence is TGTGCCAGTAGCTTGCGGGGGGTTAGCAATCAGCCCCAGCATTTT. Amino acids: CASSLRGVSNQPQHF.